Following are 22 T cell receptor beta chains from one sample sequenced in a study of cytomegalovirus exposure and HLA in healthy donors (TCRdb year 2017). The method behind the library was the immunoSEQ multiplex PCR assay. A mixture of 60 forward primers for TCR Vbeta segments and 13 reverse primers for TCR Jbeta segments was used in the multiplex PCR. TCRdb carries this immuneACCESS record with in-frame sequences only. Its versions omit some clonotypes, under half of them owing to an unresolved V gene in the studies checked, with the rest unexplained. Recorded for this sample are more than 85,000 clones; more than 70% of them occurred a single time. Clones ranked in the top ten supply around 7.2% of the sample. Sequencing input: PBMCs. Receptors originate from a female donor in good health and CMV-seronegative.

This chain connects TRBV28 to TRBJ1-4; D is unclear. The V gene lost 6 bases and the J gene lost 12 bases, with 23 bases spanning the gap. Germline V lookup: CDR1 MDHEN, CDR2 SYDVKM. The CDR3 is made up of 15 amino acids. DNA of the CDR3: TGTGCCAGCAGCCGGGGTCCGGGTGGGCGAGGACAACTGTTTTTT. It yields the protein CASSRGPGGRGQLFF.

The chain recombines TRBV5-1 with TRBJ2-7, with 7 bases identical to TRBD1. Germline values: CDR1 SGHRS, CDR2 YFSETQ. CDR3 length equals 15 residues. Losses at the gene ends were 0 bases for V and 5 bases for J; bases not matched to a gene: 8. CDR3 nucleotides: TGCGCCAGCAGCTTGGGAGACAGGGAAATACACGAGCAGTACTTC. It codes for CASSLGDREIHEQYF.

In DNA form, the CDR3 reads TGTGCCAGCTCGTCGGGACAGGGAGGGTATGGCTACACCTTC. Residues: CASSSGQGGYGYTF. The J gene is TRBJ1-2, the V gene TRBV18, with TRBD1 matching 9 bases. Germline lookup yields CDR1 KGHSH and CDR2 LQKENI. The V segment lost 6 bases and the J segment 5 bases; nucleotides outside the gene matches: 7. The CDR3 sequence is 14 residues long.

This clone was observed a single time. This chain uses TRBV5-1 with TRBJ2-5, with 16 bases lining up with TRBD2. The CDR3 has 17 residues. V lost 5 bases to trimming and J lost 5 bases; unmatched junction nucleotides: 9. Germline CDR1 SGHRS, CDR2 YFSETQ. CDR3 coding DNA: TGCGCCAGCAGGCGGGGACTAGCGGGGGGGCAGGAGGAGACCCAGTACTTC. Translation gives CASRRGLAGGQEETQYF.

The gene calls are TRBV13 and TRBJ1-6; 9 bases are shared with TRBD1. The CDR3 totals 16 residues. The germline V gene has CDR1 PRHDT and CDR2 FYEKMQ (reference sequence). V shed 2 bases, J shed 7 bases, and the junction held 6 bases outside the gene matches. The CDR3 reads CASSLFGDRGNSPLHF. The CDR3 region has the DNA TGTGCCAGCAGCTTATTTGGAGACAGGGGGAATTCACCCCTCCACTTT.

The chain recombines TRBV9 with TRBJ2-7, with 7 bases that match TRBD1. Germline V lookup: CDR1 SGDLS, CDR2 YYNGEE. This CDR3 contains 14 residues. Trimming at V came to 4 bases and at J to 4 bases, leaving 8 bases not matched to a gene. Here the CDR3 reads CASSSGTETYEQYF. The CDR3 DNA reads as TGTGCCAGCAGCTCAGGGACAGAAACTTACGAGCAGTACTTC.

The V and J genes are TRBV18 and TRBJ1-5; 8 bases fit TRBD1. The CDR3 is 15 residues long. The germline CDR1 and CDR2 sequences are KGHSH and LQKENI. V lost 6 bases and J lost 5; bases outside the gene matches: 9. The CDR3 bases are TGTGCCAGCTCCTTCGGAACAGGGGGGGATCAGCCCCAGCATTTT. It specifies CASSFGTGGDQPQHF.

The chain uses TRBV19 and TRBJ1-5, with a weak D call TRBD1 (5 bases). V was cut by 3 bases and J by 3 bases, with 12 bases left in between. This CDR3 region has 15 residues. Germline V gene lookup returns CDR1 LNHDA and CDR2 SQIVND (reference sequence). The CDR3 DNA is TGTGCCAGTAGTATTGACAGACTCTACAATCAGCCCCAGCATTTT. Its protein is CASSIDRLYNQPQHF.

This clone appeared a few times. V and J are TRBV10-3 and TRBJ1-1; TRBD1 is a possible D gene (5 bases). Per the germline V gene, CDR1 is ENHRY and CDR2 is SYGVKD. V was clipped by 1 base and J by 5 bases, with 8 bases between them. The CDR3 runs 13 residues. The CDR3 spells CAISELGGTEAFF. The CDR3, as DNA: TGTGCCATCAGTGAGTTGGGGGGAACTGAAGCTTTCTTT.

As concerns this clone: Other DNA sequences from this sample encode an identical CDR3 as well. The genes are TRBV7-5 and TRBJ2-7; TRBD1, the table's D call, was not compared with the DNA. TRBV7-5 is shown as a pseudogene. The CDR3 length is 15 residues. CDR3 nucleotides: TGTGCCAGAAGCTTAGCGGGCAGGGGGAGGTACGAGCAGTACTTC. Amino acids: CARSLAGRGRYEQYF.

The V call is TRBV6-5, the J call TRBJ1-1, with D perhaps TRBD1 (6 bases). The CDR3 extends over 13 amino acids. V was cut by 6 bases and J by 1 base, with 9 bases left in between. Germline CDR1 reads MNHEY; CDR2 reads SVGAGI. The CDR3 nucleotides read TGTGCCAGCAGCTTACAGGGGAACACTGAAGCTTTCTTT. Its translation is CASSLQGNTEAFF.

V is TRBV7-2 and J is TRBJ2-2, with D perhaps matching TRBD1 (5 bases). CDR1 and CDR2 from the germline V gene are SGHTA and FQGNSA. V was trimmed by 1 base and J by 3 bases, leaving 9 bases between them. This CDR3 comprises 15 residues. CDR3 residues: CASSLGPGYTGELFF. CDR3 in DNA: TGTGCCAGCAGCTTAGGGCCAGGGTACACCGGGGAGCTGTTTTTT.

The rearrangement links TRBV11-3 to TRBJ2-5; 7 bases fit TRBD2. The CDR3 length is 16 residues. V shed 5 bases, J shed 2 bases, and the junction held 11 bases outside the gene matches. Germline CDR1 and CDR2: SGHNT and YENEEA. The DNA for the CDR3 is TGTGCCAGCAGCCCCGGGGCTGGCGGGGGACAAGAGACCCAGTACTTC. Translated, it gives CASSPGAGGGQETQYF.

This clone has a handful of counts. This chain connects TRBV5-6 to TRBJ1-1; 7 bases fit TRBD1. After removal of 1 base from V and 10 bases from J, the junction contained 4 bases not matched to a gene. The CDR3 contains 12 residues. Per the germline V gene, CDR1 is SGHDT and CDR2 is YYEEEE. Written as DNA, the CDR3 is TGTGCCAGCAGCTTGTCAAAGGGGGCAGCTTTCTTT. Translation: CASSLSKGAAFF. The variable domain in full, completed from reference TRBV5-6 and TRBJ1-1, reads DAGVTQSPTHLIKTRGQQVTLRCSPKSGHDTVSWYQQALGQGPQFIFQYYEEEERQRGNFPDRFSGHQFPNYSSELNVNALLLGDSALYLCASSLSKGAAFFGQGTRLTVV.

This clone occurred a few times. The genes are TRBV6-1 and TRBJ1-4; 7 bases align to TRBD1. The V segment lost 7 bases and the J segment 4 bases; nucleotides outside the gene matches: 9. The CDR3 contains 15 residues. In germline, CDR1 is MNHNS, CDR2 SASEGT. The CDR3 here is CASTRGDSRNEKLFF. The CDR3 DNA reads as TGTGCCAGCACTAGAGGGGACAGCCGTAATGAAAAACTGTTTTTT.

There are a few counts of this clone. The chain recombines TRBV10-3 with TRBJ2-3, with TRBD1 matching 9 bases. CDR1 is ENHRY, CDR2 SYGVKD, per germline. The CDR3 covers 20 residues. J gave up 1 base and V 8 bases, and 22 bases lay outside the gene matches. The CDR3 bases are TGTGCCATCCGACGTCCTCCCCGGGACAGGGTTTCTGAGGGCACAGATACGCAGTATTTT. Translation gives CAIRRPPRDRVSEGTDTQYF.

This chain connects TRBV28 to TRBJ2-3; 7 bases match TRBD2. Germline V gene sequence: CDR1 MDHEN, CDR2 SYDVKM. This CDR3 comprises 16 residues. V shed 4 bases, J shed 0 bases, and the junction held 7 bases outside the gene matches. The CDR3 DNA sequence: TGTGCCAGCAGTTCCTTTGCTAGCGGTAGCACAGATACGCAGTATTTT. Translation gives CASSSFASGSTDTQYF.

V is TRBV7-9 and J is TRBJ1-2; 7 nucleotides align to TRBD1. V dropped 5 bases and J dropped 3; count of bases not matched to a gene: 9. From germline, CDR1 is SEHNR and CDR2 FQNEAQ (reference sequence). The CDR3 runs 15 residues. The CDR3 spells CASSGSDRWDYGYTF. DNA of the CDR3: TGTGCCAGCAGCGGATCGGACAGGTGGGACTATGGCTACACCTTC.

The chain recombines TRBV18 with TRBJ2-7; 15 nucleotides align to TRBD2. Losses at the gene ends were 3 bases for V and 2 bases for J; bases not matched to a gene: 14. In germline, CDR1 is KGHSH, CDR2 LQKENI. The CDR3 extends over 20 amino acids. CDR3 protein: CASSPPSGTSGGKLTYEQYF. CDR3 DNA: TGTGCCAGCTCACCGCCCTCCGGGACTAGCGGGGGGAAGCTAACCTACGAGCAGTACTTC.

In nucleotides, the CDR3 is TGTGCCAGCTCACCAGGACAGATTATCAGAGGAAACACCATATATTTT. Amino acids: CASSPGQIIRGNTIYF. This chain links TRBV18 with TRBJ1-3; tentatively, D is TRBD1 (6 bases). The germline V gene encodes CDR1 KGHSH and CDR2 LQKENI. Trimming removed 2 bases from V and 4 bases from J, with 15 bases in between. The CDR3 runs to 16 residues. The full variable domain, its missing parts supplied by reference TRBV18 and TRBJ1-3, is NAGVMQNPRHLVRRRGQEARLRCSPMKGHSHVYWYRQLPEEGLKFMVYLQKENIIDESGMPKERFSAEFPKEGPSILRIQQVVRGDSAAYFCASSPGQIIRGNTIYFGEGSWLTVV.

The chain is built from TRBV18 and TRBJ2-5; TRBD2 agrees at 11 bases. The CDR3 spans 16 residues. V lost 1 base and J lost 1; bases outside the gene matches: 2. Germline CDR1 and CDR2: KGHSH and LQKENI. CDR3 region: CASSPRLAGTQETQYF. CDR3 coding DNA: TGTGCCAGCTCACCACGACTAGCGGGGACCCAAGAGACCCAGTACTTC.

The chain combines TRBV18 with TRBJ1-6; TRBD1 is a possible D gene (5 bases). This CDR3 region has 15 residues. V lost 1 base and J 8 bases, leaving 12 bases between the germline ends. Germline values: CDR1 KGHSH, CDR2 LQKENI. The CDR3 nucleotides are TGTGCCAGCTCACCACTTGGGGCGGGGGATTCACCCCTCCACTTT. It translates to CASSPLGAGDSPLHF.